This T cell receptor (beta chain) was identified during a study of tumor-infiltrating lymphocytes in primary liver carcinoma. Background on the study: Surgical resection was used to treat these primary liver carcinoma patients.

Study observations and caveats: Tumor-adjacent and tumor-blood pairs overlapped less than tumor region pairs did. Unsorted bulk samples meant CD4+ and CD8+ repertoires went uncompared.

This clonotype was detected ten times or more. The antigen remains unidentified. Making TCR beta cDNA involved 400 to 600 ng total RNA and a constant-region primer. For TCR beta, libraries were produced by three nested multiplex PCR rounds using slightly modified ARM-PCR. TCRdb ran MiXCR on the multiplex PCR reads and lists one entry per CDR3 protein. This table has about 330,000 distinct CDR3 sequences, almost 65% appearing once. Unsorted whole blood served as the source of blood RNA, and germline DNA was extracted as well. Material for sequencing was peripheral blood. This sequence originates from a man in his forties with primary liver carcinoma and hepatitis B virus infection.

The CDR3 region has the DNA TGTGCCAGCAGCCCTAGATGGGGGGGACAGGGGGCAGACAATGAGCAGTTCTTC. Encoded protein: CASSPRWGGQGADNEQFF. The chain uses TRBV11-2 and TRBJ2-1; 12 bases are shared with TRBD1. The CDR3 is 18 residues long. Trimming removed 5 bases from V and 5 bases from J; junction bases left unmatched: 13. In germline, CDR1 is SGHAT, CDR2 FQNNGV.